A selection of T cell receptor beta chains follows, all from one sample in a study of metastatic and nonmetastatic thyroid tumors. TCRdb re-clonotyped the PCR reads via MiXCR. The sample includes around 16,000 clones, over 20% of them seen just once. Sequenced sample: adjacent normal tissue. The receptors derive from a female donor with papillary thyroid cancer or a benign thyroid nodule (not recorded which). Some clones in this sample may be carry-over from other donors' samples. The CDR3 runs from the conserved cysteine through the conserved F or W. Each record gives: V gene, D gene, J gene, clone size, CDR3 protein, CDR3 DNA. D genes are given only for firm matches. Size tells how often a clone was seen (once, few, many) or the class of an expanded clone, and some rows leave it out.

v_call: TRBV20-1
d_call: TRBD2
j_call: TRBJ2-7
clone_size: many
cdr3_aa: CSARDGAGKNEQYF
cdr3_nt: TGCAGTGCTAGAGATGGAGCGGGAAAGAACGAGCAGTACTTC

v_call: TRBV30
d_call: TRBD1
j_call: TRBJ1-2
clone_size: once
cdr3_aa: CAWSPTVDRVYGYTF
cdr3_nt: TGTGCCTGGAGTCCCACGGTGGACAGGGTCTATGGCTACACCTTC

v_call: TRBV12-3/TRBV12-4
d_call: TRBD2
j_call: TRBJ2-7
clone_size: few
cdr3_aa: CASSHSGRGSEQYF
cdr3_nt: TGTGCCAGCAGTCATAGCGGGAGGGGTAGCGAGCAGTACTTC

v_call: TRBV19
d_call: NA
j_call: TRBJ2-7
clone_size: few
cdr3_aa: CATQDRSPPYEQYF
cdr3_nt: TGTGCCACGCAAGACAGGTCACCTCCCTACGAGCAGTACTTC

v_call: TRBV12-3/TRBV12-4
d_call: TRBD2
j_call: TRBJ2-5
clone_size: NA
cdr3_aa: CASSLNPGGGQETQYF
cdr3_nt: TGTGCCAGCAGTTTAAATCCGGGAGGGGGTCAAGAGACCCAGTACTTC

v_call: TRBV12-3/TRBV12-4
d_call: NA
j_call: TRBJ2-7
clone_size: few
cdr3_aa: CASSFGGNSYEQYF
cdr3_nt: TGTGCCAGCAGTTTTGGCGGGAATTCCTACGAGCAGTACTTC

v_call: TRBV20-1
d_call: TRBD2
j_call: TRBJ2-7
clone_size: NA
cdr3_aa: CSARDRGLAEYEQYF
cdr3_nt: TGCAGTGCTAGAGATCGGGGACTAGCGGAATACGAGCAGTACTTC

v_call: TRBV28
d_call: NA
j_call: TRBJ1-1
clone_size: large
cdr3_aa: CASSFFRGAMDTEAFF
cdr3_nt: TGTGCCAGCAGTTTCTTCCGGGGGGCAATGGACACTGAAGCTTTCTTT

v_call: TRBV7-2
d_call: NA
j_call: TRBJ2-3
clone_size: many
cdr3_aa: CASSLDWDTQYF
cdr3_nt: TGTGCCAGCAGCTTAGATTGGGATACGCAGTATTTT

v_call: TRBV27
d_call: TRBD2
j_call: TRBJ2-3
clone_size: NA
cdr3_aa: CASFATSGTDTQYF
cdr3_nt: TGTGCCAGCTTCGCGACTAGCGGAACAGATACGCAGTATTTT

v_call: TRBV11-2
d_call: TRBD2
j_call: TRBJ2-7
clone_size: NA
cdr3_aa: CASSLTSGGPYEQYF
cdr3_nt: TGTGCCAGCAGCTTGACTAGCGGGGGACCCTACGAGCAGTACTTC

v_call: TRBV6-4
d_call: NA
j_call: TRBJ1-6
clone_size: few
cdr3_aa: CASSSSNSRGYNSPLHF
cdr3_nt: TGTGCCAGCAGTTCTAGTAATTCAAGGGGTTACAATTCACCCCTCCACTTT

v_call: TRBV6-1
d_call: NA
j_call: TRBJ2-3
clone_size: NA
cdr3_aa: CASSDRAAAGPDTQYF
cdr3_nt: TGTGCCAGCAGTGATAGGGCAGCCGCGGGTCCAGATACGCAGTATTTT

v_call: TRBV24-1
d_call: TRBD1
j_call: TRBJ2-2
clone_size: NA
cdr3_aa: CATMRQGATGELFF
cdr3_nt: TGTGCCACCATGAGGCAGGGGGCCACCGGGGAGCTGTTTTTT

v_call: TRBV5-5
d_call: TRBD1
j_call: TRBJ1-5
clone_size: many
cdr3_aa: CASSLNRGSNQPQHF
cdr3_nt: TGTGCCAGCAGCTTAAACAGGGGAAGCAATCAGCCCCAGCATTTT

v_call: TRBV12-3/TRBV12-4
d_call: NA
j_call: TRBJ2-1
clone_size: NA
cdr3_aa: CASSPRAVSSYNEQFF
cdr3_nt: TGTGCCAGCAGTCCCCGGGCTGTGAGCTCCTACAATGAGCAGTTCTTC

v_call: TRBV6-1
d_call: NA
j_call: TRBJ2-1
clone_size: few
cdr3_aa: CASSVGGSYNEQFF
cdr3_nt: TGTGCCAGCAGTGTCGGGGGATCCTACAATGAGCAGTTCTTC